Only a few counts were recorded for the clone carrying this T cell receptor (beta chain). Its cognate antigen is unknown. The germline V gene has CDR1 SEHNR and CDR2 FQNEAQ (reference sequence). The CDR3 is made up of 14 amino acids. Trimming cost V 6 bases and J 3 bases, with 14 bases left between them. Indicated treatment: roughly 11-day PBMC culture with coronavirus spike peptide pools or control peptides (ViraFEST assay). With the Oncomine TCR Beta short-read assay, DNA from cultured CD4+ T cells was sequenced. Using its own MiXCR run on the PCR reads, TCRdb lists one record per CDR3 protein. The profile shows approximately 16,000 distinct CDR3 sequences, 30% of them singletons. The data are from a study of vaccination and CD4 T cells after COVID-19.

The origin of this receptor is a human donor with COVID-19. Input material: cultured CD4+ T cells from blood. This rearrangement joins TRBV7-9 to TRBJ1-1, with a possible D match to TRBD1 (6 bases). CDR3 DNA sequence: TGTGCCAGCAGTTCAGGGGCTGGGGACACTGAAGCTTTCTTT. It specifies CASSSGAGDTEAFF.